The TCR beta chain under discussion was sequenced for a study of Tregs in tolerant kidney transplant recipients. Findings of the study overall: In tolerant patients, donor-specific Tregs outgrew total Tregs, suggesting antigen-driven expansion.

Worth noting for this clone: The antigen remains undetermined.

This CDR3 is built from 12 residues. Germline CDR1 reads GTSNPN; CDR2 reads SVGIG (reference sequence). V lost 7 bases and J 8 bases, leaving 14 bases between the germline ends. Related graft donors supplied nonmyeloablative bone marrow transplants, and mixed chimerism was transient. Repertoires were generated with immunoSEQ multiplex PCR, while TCRdb's copy carries only in-frame clones and drops some. In the table there are some 50,000 clones, about 92% of which are singletons. This TCR was sampled from a human patient who received a combined kidney and bone marrow transplant. Some T cells could come from the graft donor. This rearrangement joins TRBV30 to TRBJ1-4; possibly TRBD1 for D (6 bases). The sequencing here drew on CD8+ T cells from blood (PBMCs), taken 12 months after the transplant. CDR3 region: CALMGAQEKLFF. The CDR3, as DNA: TGTGCCTTGATGGGGGCGCAAGAAAAACTGTTTTTT.